This is a list of T cell receptor beta chains from one sample in a study of shared clonotypes between healthy human individuals. Using immunoSEQ multiplex PCR, the repertoire was profiled, and TCRdb retains in-frame clones only, with some absent. Counted here are around 2,000,000 clones, roughly 91% occurring once; the ten biggest clones make up about 1.8%. Sequenced sample: naive CD8+ T cells from PBMCs. Receptor source: a man between 18 and 29 years old in good health. Some clones in this sample may be carry-over from other donors' samples. Both conserved end residues are part of each CDR3. The D gene is left open where the match is weak. Not every row has a clone size; where given, it reads once, few, many or a size class.

v_call,clone_size,d_call,j_call,cdr3_aa,cdr3_nt
TRBV19,NA,NA,TRBJ1-5,CASSIGVGNQPQHF,TGTGCCAGTAGTATAGGAGTAGGCAATCAGCCCCAGCATTTT
TRBV29-1,NA,TRBD1,TRBJ1-2,CSAPEGPWDRVGRNGYTF,TGCAGCGCCCCAGAGGGCCCCTGGGACAGGGTAGGGAGAAATGGCTACACCTTC
TRBV5-6,once,NA,TRBJ2-5,CASSLDPQETQYF,TGTGCCAGCAGCTTGGACCCACAAGAGACCCAGTACTTC
TRBV7-9,few,NA,TRBJ1-1,CASSLDLAFF,TGTGCCAGCAGCTTAGATCTCGCTTTCTTT
TRBV27,NA,NA,TRBJ2-7,CASSLGGHTTYEQYF,TGTGCCAGCAGTTTAGGGGGACACACAACCTACGAGCAGTACTTC
TRBV28,NA,TRBD2,TRBJ2-3,CASSFWTSGDLYTQYF,TGTGCCAGCAGTTTCTGGACTAGCGGGGATTTATATACGCAGTATTTT
TRBV9,NA,NA,TRBJ2-3,CASSVSGGGTDTQYF,TGTGCCAGCAGCGTAAGTGGCGGGGGCACAGATACGCAGTATTTT
TRBV9,NA,NA,TRBJ1-5,CASSVGLDSNQPQHF,TGTGCCAGCAGCGTAGGACTGGATAGCAATCAGCCCCAGCATTTT
TRBV11-3,NA,NA,TRBJ2-1,CASSFGDLEQFF,TGTGCCAGCAGCTTTGGGGATTTAGAGCAGTTCTTC
TRBV28,NA,TRBD1,TRBJ2-7,CASSFGTGPNYEQYF,TGTGCCAGCAGCTTTGGGACAGGGCCTAACTACGAGCAGTACTTC
TRBV5-4,NA,TRBD2,TRBJ2-3,CASSSATSGTRDTQYF,TGTGCCAGCAGCTCCGCCACTAGCGGGACCCGAGATACGCAGTATTTT
TRBV11-2,NA,TRBD1,TRBJ2-7,CASRIDRGISYEQYF,TGTGCCAGCAGGATTGACAGGGGAATTTCCTACGAGCAGTACTTC
TRBV28,once,NA,TRBJ2-1,CASHRAGVSYNEQFF,TGTGCCAGCCATCGGGCAGGGGTCTCCTACAATGAGCAGTTCTTC
TRBV6-6,NA,NA,TRBJ2-7,CASSYDSYLYEQYF,TGTGCCAGCAGTTACGACAGTTACCTCTACGAGCAGTACTTC
TRBV6-5,NA,NA,TRBJ2-7,CASSYAQGAYEQYF,TGTGCCAGCAGTTACGCCCAGGGAGCCTACGAGCAGTACTTC
TRBV27,NA,TRBD2,TRBJ2-7,CASSLGGRADYEQYF,TGTGCCAGCAGTTTAGGGGGGAGGGCTGACTACGAGCAGTACTTC
TRBV27,NA,NA,TRBJ2-5,CASSLGGLEQTQYF,TGTGCCAGCAGTTTAGGAGGCCTTGAACAGACCCAGTACTTC
TRBV11-1,NA,TRBD1,TRBJ2-1,CASSFGTGGHNEQFF,TGTGCCAGCAGCTTCGGAACAGGGGGGCACAATGAGCAGTTCTTC
TRBV5-1,NA,NA,TRBJ2-7,CASSLKQGAVEQYF,TGCGCCAGCAGCCTCAAACAGGGTGCAGTCGAGCAGTACTTC
TRBV13,NA,NA,TRBJ2-7,CASSLGTGEQYF,TGTGCCAGCAGCTTAGGTACAGGCGAGCAGTACTTC
TRBV7-9,NA,TRBD1,TRBJ2-7,CASSSETGSHEQYF,TGTGCCAGCAGCTCAGAGACAGGGTCCCACGAGCAGTACTTC
TRBV6-9,NA,NA,TRBJ2-1,CASSYNGRVVGNEQFF,TGTGCCAGCAGTTATAACGGCCGAGTGGTTGGTAATGAGCAGTTCTTC
TRBV2,NA,TRBD1,TRBJ2-5,CASSGQGRGETQYF,TGTGCCAGCAGTGGACAGGGAAGGGGGGAGACCCAGTACTTC
TRBV6-1,NA,NA,TRBJ2-7,CASSVVTIEQYF,TGTGCCAGCAGTGTGGTTACGATCGAGCAGTACTTC
TRBV2,NA,TRBD1,TRBJ2-1,CASSGAGQGSYNEQFF,TGTGCCAGCAGTGGTGCGGGACAGGGGTCCTACAATGAGCAGTTCTTC
TRBV5-1,NA,NA,TRBJ2-3,CASRYTDTQYF,TGCGCCAGCAGATATACAGATACGCAGTATTTT
TRBV11-1,NA,NA,TRBJ2-7,CASSLNRVPSAYYEQYF,TGTGCCAGCAGCTTAAATCGGGTTCCTTCGGCCTATTACGAGCAGTACTTC
TRBV27,once,NA,TRBJ1-1,CASSGASSMNTEAFF,TGTGCCAGCAGTGGGGCCTCTTCTATGAACACTGAAGCTTTCTTT
TRBV28,NA,NA,TRBJ2-2,CASSLFGTRNNKWELFF,TGTGCCAGCAGCCTTTTTGGGACGAGGAATAACAAGTGGGAGCTGTTTTTT
TRBV14,NA,TRBD2,TRBJ2-7,CASSQGRLAGSYEQYF,TGTGCCAGCAGCCAAGGAAGGCTAGCGGGGTCCTACGAGCAGTACTTC
TRBV4-1,NA,TRBD2,TRBJ2-7,CASSQGNSGSGYEQYF,TGCGCCAGCAGCCAAGGAAATAGCGGGAGTGGTTACGAGCAGTACTTC
TRBV7-2,NA,NA,TRBJ2-7,CASSLVSGYEQYF,TGTGCCAGCAGCTTGGTCTCGGGGTACGAGCAGTACTTC
TRBV5-6,NA,NA,TRBJ2-1,CASSLGQENGYYEQFF,TGTGCCAGCAGCTTGGGCCAGGAGAATGGGTATTATGAGCAGTTCTTC
TRBV4-1,NA,NA,TRBJ1-2,CASSQDLRDSYGYTF,TGCGCCAGCAGCCAAGATTTAAGGGACTCGTATGGCTACACCTTC
TRBV19,NA,NA,TRBJ2-7,CDLIPTETYEQYF,TGTGACCTAATTCCGACAGAGACCTACGAGCAGTACTTC
TRBV28,NA,NA,TRBJ1-4,CASRTGPRNEKLFF,TGTGCCAGCAGAACCGGGCCGAGGAACGAAAAACTGTTTTTT
TRBV10-3,NA,NA,TRBJ1-3,CAISESAGHLEIPF,TGTGCCATCAGTGAGTCGGCGGGACACCTGGAGATTCCGTTT
TRBV5-1,NA,NA,TRBJ1-3,CASSPVDSGNTIYF,TGCGCCAGCAGCCCCGTGGACTCTGGAAACACCATATATTTT
TRBV7-3,NA,TRBD1,TRBJ2-1,CASSTGTGGYNEQFF,TGTGCCAGCAGCACCGGGACAGGGGGATACAATGAGCAGTTCTTC
TRBV4-2,NA,TRBD2,TRBJ2-7,CASSGRLAETYEQYF,TGTGCCAGCAGCGGGCGTCTAGCGGAGACATACGAGCAGTACTTC
TRBV6-5,NA,NA,TRBJ2-1,CASSLSVIYNEQFF,TGTGCCAGCAGCCTCAGCGTAATCTACAATGAGCAGTTCTTC
TRBV5-5,NA,TRBD1,TRBJ2-7,CASSSWTGFEQYF,TGTGCCAGCAGCTCATGGACAGGTTTCGAGCAGTACTTC
TRBV9,NA,NA,TRBJ2-7,CASSVGGRYEQYF,TGTGCCAGCAGCGTAGGAGGCCGCTACGAGCAGTACTTC
TRBV5-5,NA,TRBD1,TRBJ1-5,CASSHNTGDNQPQHF,TGTGCCAGCAGTCATAATACAGGGGACAATCAGCCCCAGCATTTT
TRBV7-7,NA,TRBD1,TRBJ2-5,CASSPFGQGRLETQYF,TGTGCCAGCAGTCCCTTCGGACAGGGGCGATTGGAGACCCAGTACTTC
TRBV7-9,NA,NA,TRBJ1-1,CASSPRGTTMNTEAFF,TGTGCCAGCAGTCCACGAGGGACAACTATGAACACTGAAGCTTTCTTT
TRBV6-5,NA,TRBD2,TRBJ2-3,CASSWTSGRADTQYF,TGTGCCAGCAGTTGGACTAGCGGGAGGGCAGATACGCAGTATTTT
TRBV7-3,NA,TRBD2,TRBJ2-1,CASSVSGTSGYNEQFF,TGTGCCAGCAGCGTCTCCGGGACTAGCGGCTACAATGAGCAGTTCTTC
TRBV9,once,NA,TRBJ2-7,CASSPSGASYEQYF,TGTGCCAGCAGCCCCTCTGGGGCCTCCTACGAGCAGTACTTC
TRBV7-9,NA,TRBD1,TRBJ2-3,CASSIYGGQGLDTQYF,TGTGCCAGCAGCATCTACGGGGGACAGGGGCTTGATACGCAGTATTTT
TRBV14,few,NA,TRBJ1-1,CASSQEWTRSEAFF,TGTGCCAGCAGCCAAGAATGGACCAGGTCTGAAGCTTTCTTT
TRBV7-2,NA,NA,TRBJ1-5,CASSLAVKGQPQHF,TGTGCCAGCAGCTTAGCAGTCAAGGGTCAGCCCCAGCATTTT
TRBV7-9,few,NA,TRBJ2-3,CASSFLADTQYF,TGTGCCAGCAGCTTTCTAGCAGATACGCAGTATTTT
TRBV7-3,NA,TRBD2,TRBJ2-3,CASSPLAGSGTDTQYF,TGTGCCAGCAGCCCTCTAGCGGGGAGTGGCACAGATACGCAGTATTTT
TRBV27,NA,NA,TRBJ1-4,CASSPTRTQFNEKLFF,TGTGCCAGCAGTCCTACCCGGACACAGTTTAATGAAAAACTGTTTTTT
TRBV7-9,NA,TRBD1,TRBJ1-2,CASSLGGDRGDYGYTF,TGTGCCAGCAGCTTAGGCGGGGACAGGGGTGATTATGGCTACACCTTC
TRBV6-6,NA,NA,TRBJ2-7,CASSPPGSTYEQYF,TGTGCCAGCAGCCCGCCGGGTAGCACCTACGAGCAGTACTTC
TRBV7-8,NA,TRBD2,TRBJ2-2,CASSLAAGGPDTGELFF,TGTGCCAGCAGCTTAGCCGCGGGAGGGCCGGACACCGGGGAGCTGTTTTTT
TRBV9,NA,NA,TRBJ2-2,CASSVTTNTGELFF,TGTGCCAGCAGCGTGACAACGAACACCGGGGAGCTGTTTTTT
TRBV6-1,NA,TRBD2,TRBJ2-1,CASSGRLAGLLDNEQFF,TGTGCCAGCAGTGGACGACTAGCGGGTTTACTAGACAATGAGCAGTTCTTC